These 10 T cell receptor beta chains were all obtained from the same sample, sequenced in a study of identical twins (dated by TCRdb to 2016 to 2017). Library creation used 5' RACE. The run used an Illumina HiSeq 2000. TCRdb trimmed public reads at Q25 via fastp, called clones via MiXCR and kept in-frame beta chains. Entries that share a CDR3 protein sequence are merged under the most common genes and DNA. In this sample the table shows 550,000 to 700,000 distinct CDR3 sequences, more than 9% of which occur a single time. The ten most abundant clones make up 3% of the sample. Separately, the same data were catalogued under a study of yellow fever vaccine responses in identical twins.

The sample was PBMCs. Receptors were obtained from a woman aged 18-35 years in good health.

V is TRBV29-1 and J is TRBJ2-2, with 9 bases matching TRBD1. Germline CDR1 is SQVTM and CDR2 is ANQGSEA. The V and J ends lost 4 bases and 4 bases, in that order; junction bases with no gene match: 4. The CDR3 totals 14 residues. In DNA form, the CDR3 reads TGCAGCGTTGGACCACAGGGGGCCACCGGGGAGCTGTTTTTT. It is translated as CSVGPQGATGELFF.

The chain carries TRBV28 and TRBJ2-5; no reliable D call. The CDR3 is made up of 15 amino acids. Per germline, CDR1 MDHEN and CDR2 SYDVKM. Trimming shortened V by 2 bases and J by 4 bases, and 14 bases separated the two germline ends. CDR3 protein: CASSLVGRTGETQYF. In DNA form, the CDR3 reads TGTGCCAGCAGTTTAGTTGGTAGGACGGGAGAGACCCAGTACTTC.

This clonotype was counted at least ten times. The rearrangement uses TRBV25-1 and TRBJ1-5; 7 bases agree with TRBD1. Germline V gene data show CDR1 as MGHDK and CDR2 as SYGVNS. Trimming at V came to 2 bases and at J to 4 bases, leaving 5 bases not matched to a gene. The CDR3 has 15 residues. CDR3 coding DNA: TGTGCCAGCAGTGAAGGGACAGAAAGAAATCAGCCCCAGCATTTT. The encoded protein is CASSEGTERNQPQHF.

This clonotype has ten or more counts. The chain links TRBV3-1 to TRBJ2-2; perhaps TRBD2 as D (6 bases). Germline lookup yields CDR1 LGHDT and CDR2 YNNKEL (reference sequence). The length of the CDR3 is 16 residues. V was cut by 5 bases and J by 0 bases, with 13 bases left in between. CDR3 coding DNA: TGTGCCAGCAGCTACGCGGGACCGACGAACACCGGGGAGCTGTTTTTT. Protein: CASSYAGPTNTGELFF.

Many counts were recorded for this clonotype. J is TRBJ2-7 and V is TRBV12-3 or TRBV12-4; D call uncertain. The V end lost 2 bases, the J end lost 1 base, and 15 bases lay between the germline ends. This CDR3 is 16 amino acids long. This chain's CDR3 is CASSLQRAVGSYEQYF. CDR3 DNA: TGTGCCAGCAGTTTACAACGGGCCGTGGGTTCCTACGAGCAGTACTTC.

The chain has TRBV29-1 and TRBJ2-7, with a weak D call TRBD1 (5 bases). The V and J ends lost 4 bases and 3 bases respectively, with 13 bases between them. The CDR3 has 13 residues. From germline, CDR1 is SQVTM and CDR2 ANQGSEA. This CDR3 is CSVGQSLGYEQYF. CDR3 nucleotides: TGCAGCGTTGGACAGAGCTTAGGCTACGAGCAGTACTTC.

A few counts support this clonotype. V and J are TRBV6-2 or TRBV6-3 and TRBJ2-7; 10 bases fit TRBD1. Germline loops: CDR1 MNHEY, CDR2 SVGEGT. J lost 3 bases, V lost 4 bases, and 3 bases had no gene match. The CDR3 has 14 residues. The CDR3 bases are TGTGCCAGCAGTTTCGGGACAGGGGACTACGAGCAGTACTTC. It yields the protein CASSFGTGDYEQYF.

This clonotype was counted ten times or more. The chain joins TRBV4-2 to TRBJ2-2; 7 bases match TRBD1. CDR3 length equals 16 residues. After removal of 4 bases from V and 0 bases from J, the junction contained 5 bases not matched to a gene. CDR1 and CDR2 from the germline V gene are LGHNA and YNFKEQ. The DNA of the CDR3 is TGTGCCAGCAGCCGCCAAGGGGGCGCGAACACCGGGGAGCTGTTTTTT. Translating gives CASSRQGGANTGELFF.

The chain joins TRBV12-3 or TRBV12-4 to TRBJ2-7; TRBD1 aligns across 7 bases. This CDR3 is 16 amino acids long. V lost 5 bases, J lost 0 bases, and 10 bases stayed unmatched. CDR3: CASSHETGLSSYEQYF. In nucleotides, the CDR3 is TGTGCCAGCAGTCACGAGACAGGGCTGAGCTCCTACGAGCAGTACTTC.

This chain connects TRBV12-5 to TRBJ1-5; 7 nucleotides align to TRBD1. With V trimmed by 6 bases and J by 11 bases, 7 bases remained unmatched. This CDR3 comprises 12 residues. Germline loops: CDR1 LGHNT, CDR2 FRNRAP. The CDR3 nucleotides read TGTGCTAGTGGCTTTACAGGGGAGACCCAGCATTTT. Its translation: CASGFTGETQHF.